The rows below give T cell receptor beta chains drawn from one sample of a study of Ad26.COV2.S vaccination and SARS-CoV-2 variants. Generated by immunoSEQ multiplex PCR, the TCRdb table keeps only in-frame clones and is missing some. The sample carries 350,000 to 450,000 clones, approximately 90% recorded once. The material was peripheral blood, obtained in a trial of Ad26.COV2.S vaccine versus placebo. The receptors here all came from a person aged 18-60 years who received the Ad26.COV2.S COVID-19 vaccine or a placebo. Each CDR3 is given with its conserved first and last residue. The D gene is left open where the match is weak. For some rows the clone size is stated as once, few or many, or as a class when expanded; others skip it.

15	TRBV4-3	TRBJ1-6	NA	TRBD1	CASSRTGAYNSPLHF	TGCGCCAGCAGCCGGACAGGGGCCTATAATTCACCCCTCCACTTT
17	TRBV11-3	TRBJ2-5	NA	TRBD1	CASSLVWTGGAQETQYF	TGTGCCAGCAGCTTAGTTTGGACAGGAGGAGCCCAAGAGACCCAGTACTTC
16	TRBV5-5	TRBJ2-5	once	TRBD2	CASSLGLAGVVETQYF	TGTGCCAGCAGCCTGGGACTAGCGGGGGTGGTAGAGACCCAGTACTTC
18	TRBV10-3	TRBJ2-7	NA	TRBD1	CAISESIGTGDGSREQYF	TGTGCCATCAGTGAGTCAATCGGGACAGGGGATGGGAGCCGCGAGCAGTACTTC
15	TRBV24-1	TRBJ2-3	NA	TRBD1	CATSAAGGLSDTQYF	TGTGCCACCAGTGCGGCAGGGGGCCTCTCAGATACGCAGTATTTT
16	TRBV2	TRBJ2-3	NA	TRBD2	CASSLIAGGPTDTQYF	TGTGCCAGCAGTCTTATAGCGGGGGGACCCACAGATACGCAGTATTTT
14	TRBV7-9	TRBJ1-2	NA	TRBD1	CASSLTDRGYGYTF	TGTGCCAGCAGCCTCACCGACAGGGGATATGGCTACACCTTC
12	TRBV5-6	TRBJ2-3	NA	NA	CASNVRQNTQYF	TGTGCCAGCAACGTCAGGCAAAATACGCAGTATTTT
15	TRBV10-2	TRBJ2-2	few	NA	CASSESRGHTGELFF	TGCGCCAGCAGTGAGTCCAGGGGACACACCGGGGAGCTGTTTTTT
15	TRBV21-1	TRBJ1-3	NA	NA	CASSNGGPGGNTIYF	TGTGCCAGCAGCAATGGGGGACCGGGAGGAAACACCATATATTTT
16	TRBV5-4	TRBJ2-2	NA	TRBD2	CASSDPSGAPHGELFF	TGTGCCAGCAGCGATCCTAGCGGGGCCCCCCACGGGGAGCTGTTTTTT
14	TRBV6-2/TRBV6-3	TRBJ1-1	NA	NA	CASSYLALNTEAFF	TGTGCCAGCAGTTACCTCGCCCTGAACACTGAAGCTTTCTTT
13	TRBV2	TRBJ1-6	NA	TRBD1	CADSGQRNSPLHF	TGTGCCGACTCGGGACAGAGGAATTCACCCCTCCACTTT
12	TRBV19	TRBJ2-1	NA	NA	CASSTGTFTQFF	TGTGCCAGTAGTACGGGGACTTTCACGCAGTTCTTC
18	TRBV5-6	TRBJ1-2	NA	NA	CASSLAKPEGAKFNGYTF	TGTGCCAGCAGCTTGGCCAAGCCGGAAGGGGCGAAATTCAATGGCTACACCTTC
13	TRBV28	TRBJ1-2	NA	TRBD1	CASSSGTDYGYTF	TGTGCCAGCAGTTCAGGGACAGACTATGGCTACACCTTC